The T cell receptor (beta chain) described here comes from a study of beta chain features in type 1 diabetes. Expressed TCRB transcripts were sequenced because the isolated RNA had all been reverse transcribed beforehand. This table comes from immunoSEQ multiplex PCR, and its TCRdb copy is limited to in-frame clones, with some not included. The sample contains 250,000 to 300,000 clones, under 8.5% of which appear only once. Trimming took 4 bases from V and 3 from J, leaving 16 bases between them. Germline CDR1 and CDR2: MDHEN and SYDVKM. This CDR3 region has 15 residues. Cells sorted by CD45RO/CCR7/CD25/CD127/CD95/CD27 comprised CD4+ naive, central memory, regulatory and stem cell-like memory cells.

The chain recombines TRBV28 with TRBJ2-7; a weak D match, TRBD2 (6 bases). Input material: central memory CD4+ T cells from blood. This receptor was obtained from a woman aged 18-29 years in good health. The CDR3 spells CASSSPAGSLYEQYV. The CDR3 DNA reads TGTGCCAGCAGTTCCCCGGCGGGGAGTCTCTACGAGCAGTACGTC.